This T cell receptor beta chain was identified in a study of T cells in Graves' hyperthyroidism and ophthalmopathy. J was trimmed by 4 bases and V by 8 bases; bases with no gene match: 7. Germline values: CDR1 SGHNT, CDR2 YENEEA. This CDR3 has 14 residues. Authors of the study amplified TCR beta CDR3 regions from RNA transcripts. Primed by the HTBI set, a first-round RT-PCR was run on the TCR CDR3. TCRdb called the multiplex PCR reads again in MiXCR, with one record for every CDR3 protein. The sample yields a few hundred thousand distinct CDR3 sequences, 13% to 15% seen once. The TCR sequence derives from a woman aged 45-60 years with Graves' hyperthyroidism that later progressed to Graves' ophthalmopathy. The rearrangement links TRBV11-3 to TRBJ2-3; 9 nucleotides align to TRBD2. The sequencing input was blood. The CDR3, as DNA: TGTGCCAGCTCTAGCGGGATCCGACCAGATACGCAGTATTTT. It yields the protein CASSSGIRPDTQYF.